A selection of T cell receptor beta chains follows, all from one sample in a study of regulatory T cells in long-lasting Graves disease. From the multiplex PCR reads, TCRdb called clonotypes with MiXCR, one entry per CDR3 protein. The table records 550,000 to 600,000 distinct CDR3 sequences, 15% to 20% of them present only once. The same sample was also studied in work on T cells in Graves' hyperthyroidism and ophthalmopathy.

Here the sequenced sample was peripheral blood mononuclear cells (PBMCs), taken at new diagnosis, from a patient treated with antithyroid drugs. These receptors originate from a young man with Graves disease. CDR3s include the opening cysteine and the closing phenylalanine or tryptophan. The order of the fields is CDR3 DNA, CDR3 protein, D gene, V gene, clone size, J gene. D genes are given only for firm matches. Not all rows give a size; the values are once, few, many and, for expanded clones, a class.

cdr3_nt: TGCAGTGCTAGAGACTCGGCGGAGGGCCGAGGCACAGATACGCAGTATTTT; cdr3_aa: CSARDSAEGRGTDTQYF; d_call: -; v_call: TRBV20-1; clone_size: -; j_call: TRBJ2-3
cdr3_nt: TGTGCCAGCAGTGACATTGGGGGGGGTCACACCGGGGAGCTGTTTTTT; cdr3_aa: CASSDIGGGHTGELFF; d_call: TRBD2; v_call: TRBV6-1; clone_size: few; j_call: TRBJ2-2
cdr3_nt: TGTGCCAGCAGTGAAGCGATCTTGGGGTATGGCTACACCTTC; cdr3_aa: CASSEAILGYGYTF; d_call: -; v_call: TRBV2; clone_size: many; j_call: TRBJ1-2
cdr3_nt: TGTGCCAGCAGTTTGTGGCAGGCCTCCTCTGGAAACACCATATATTTT; cdr3_aa: CASSLWQASSGNTIYF; d_call: -; v_call: TRBV12-3/TRBV12-4; clone_size: few; j_call: TRBJ1-3
cdr3_nt: TGTGCCAGCAGCTTCACAACGGGGACTGAAGCTTTCTTT; cdr3_aa: CASSFTTGTEAFF; d_call: -; v_call: TRBV7-9; clone_size: -; j_call: TRBJ1-1
cdr3_nt: TGTGCCAGCAGCCGAAAACCGGGACAGCCTTTAGGCACTGAAGCTTTCTTT; cdr3_aa: CASSRKPGQPLGTEAFF; d_call: TRBD1; v_call: TRBV3-1; clone_size: many; j_call: TRBJ1-1
cdr3_nt: TGCGCCAGCAGCCAAGATCGGGGAATCCCCTACGAGCAGTACTTC; cdr3_aa: CASSQDRGIPYEQYF; d_call: -; v_call: TRBV4-1; clone_size: few; j_call: TRBJ2-7
cdr3_nt: TGCAGTGCCGCGGTAGGGTCGAACACTGAAGCTTTCTTT; cdr3_aa: CSAAVGSNTEAFF; d_call: -; v_call: TRBV20-1; clone_size: -; j_call: TRBJ1-1
cdr3_nt: TGTGCCAGCAGGTCCACCGGGACAGGGCTGTCCCTCCACTTT; cdr3_aa: CASRSTGTGLSLHF; d_call: TRBD1; v_call: TRBV6-1; clone_size: many; j_call: TRBJ1-6
cdr3_nt: TGTGCCAGCAGCGTTGGGGGGGCAGCCAGCGAGCAGTACTTC; cdr3_aa: CASSVGGAASEQYF; d_call: -; v_call: TRBV12-3/TRBV12-4; clone_size: many; j_call: TRBJ2-7
cdr3_nt: TGTGCCAGCAGTCTTGTGGACTCCTACGAGCAGTACTTC; cdr3_aa: CASSLVDSYEQYF; d_call: -; v_call: TRBV6-2/TRBV6-3; clone_size: many; j_call: TRBJ2-7
cdr3_nt: TGTGCCTGGGATGGAGGCAGCTCCTACGAGCAGTACTTC; cdr3_aa: CAWDGGSSYEQYF; d_call: -; v_call: TRBV30; clone_size: many; j_call: TRBJ2-7
cdr3_nt: TGTGCCAGCAGTTTTGAGACTAGCGGGAGCTCTGAGCAGTACTTC; cdr3_aa: CASSFETSGSSEQYF; d_call: TRBD2; v_call: TRBV27; clone_size: many; j_call: TRBJ2-7
cdr3_nt: TGCAGCGTTGGCAGGGGCGCGAGGCAGCCCCAGCATTTT; cdr3_aa: CSVGRGARQPQHF; d_call: -; v_call: TRBV29-1; clone_size: few; j_call: TRBJ1-5
cdr3_nt: TGTGCCAGCAGTGGACCTGCGGGGACCCAGTACTTC; cdr3_aa: CASSGPAGTQYF; d_call: -; v_call: TRBV25-1; clone_size: -; j_call: TRBJ2-5
cdr3_nt: TGCAGCGTTGAGTTAGCGGACCCAAAAGTGGGCTACGAGCAGTACTTC; cdr3_aa: CSVELADPKVGYEQYF; d_call: -; v_call: TRBV29-1; clone_size: many; j_call: TRBJ2-7
cdr3_nt: TGTGCCAGCAGTTTCGGGACAGGGTCTAACTATGGCTACACCTTC; cdr3_aa: CASSFGTGSNYGYTF; d_call: TRBD1; v_call: TRBV12-3/TRBV12-4; clone_size: many; j_call: TRBJ1-2
cdr3_nt: TGTGCCAGTCTGGGGGGGGGGCACGGTGAAGCTTTCTTT; cdr3_aa: CASLGGGHGEAFF; d_call: -; v_call: TRBV12-3/TRBV12-4; clone_size: -; j_call: TRBJ1-1
cdr3_nt: TGTGCCAGCAGCGTAGTGGGGGGGGCCCAGCATTTT; cdr3_aa: CASSVVGGAQHF; d_call: -; v_call: TRBV9; clone_size: few; j_call: TRBJ1-5
cdr3_nt: TGCAGTGCTCCCCTTAGCGGGAGGGGTGAAAATGAGCAGTTCTTC; cdr3_aa: CSAPLSGRGENEQFF; d_call: TRBD2; v_call: TRBV20-1; clone_size: few; j_call: TRBJ2-1
cdr3_nt: TGCAGTTGGAGAAGCGGGAGGAAGGGAGAGACCCAGTACTTC; cdr3_aa: CSWRSGRKGETQYF; d_call: TRBD2; v_call: TRBV20-1; clone_size: -; j_call: TRBJ2-5
cdr3_nt: TGTGCCAGCAGTGATCCTCCAGGTGCCAGCACCCGGGGCTACACCTTC; cdr3_aa: CASSDPPGASTRGYTF; d_call: -; v_call: TRBV28; clone_size: many; j_call: TRBJ1-2
cdr3_nt: TGTGCTAGTGGTTTGGCTCGTAGTTGGACTGAAGCTTTCTTT; cdr3_aa: CASGLARSWTEAFF; d_call: -; v_call: TRBV12-5; clone_size: many; j_call: TRBJ1-1
cdr3_nt: TGTGCCATCAGTACAGGGGAGAACACTGAAGCTTTCTTT; cdr3_aa: CAISTGENTEAFF; d_call: TRBD1; v_call: TRBV10-3; clone_size: -; j_call: TRBJ1-1